Given below is one T cell receptor (beta chain) in context. Its antigen is still unknown. The naive CD8 fraction comprised CD45RO-negative cells positively selected for CCR7 and excluded terminally differentiated effector memory CD45RA+ cells. Sorted-subset replicate PCRs used about 200 ng DNA, approximately 30,000 T cell genomes. Clones were read by immunoSEQ multiplex PCR, and TCRdb kept only the in-frame ones, dropping some. The sample contains nearly 2 million clones, roughly 95% of which appear only once. V lost 1 base and J lost 5, with 12 bases in between. The CDR3 covers 14 residues. CDR1 is SGHRS, CDR2 YFSETQ, per germline. The record originates from a study of shared clonotypes between healthy human individuals. Across the study: Three plates were used per donor for CD4 naive, three for CD4 memory, two for CD8 naive and one for CD8 memory. Study-wide results and caveats: The authors expected sequencing depth to affect clonotype sharing among donors.

The chain combines TRBV5-1 with TRBJ1-1; tentative D call: TRBD1 (5 bases). Sample: naive CD8+ T cells sorted from blood. This TCR was sampled from a man aged 18 to 30 in good health. Here the CDR3 reads CASSLNGAGTEAFF. The CDR3 nucleotides read TGCGCCAGCAGCTTGAATGGGGCTGGGACTGAAGCTTTCTTT.